This T cell receptor beta chain came from a study of blood T cell repertoires in COVID-19. Looking at the study overall: The cDNA or gDNA used as material had been derived from T cells, B-cell-depleted T cells, or PBMCs.

In the original processing: Researchers report that nucleated cell counts were estimated from reference gene primer amplification. The protocol was immunoSEQ multiplex PCR, while the TCRdb copy is restricted to in-frame clones and leaves out a portion. The DNA gave D and trimming, while V, J and clone size come from that table. This sample has some 45,000 clones, with about 76% found just once. Sequenced: peripheral blood. The clonotype originates from an older man with active or convalescent COVID-19.

This chain's CDR3 is CASRKLGRGKQETQYF. CDR3 nucleotide sequence: TGTGCCAGCAGAAAGTTAGGGCGAGGGAAGCAAGAGACCCAGTACTTC. V usage is TRBV7-6 and J usage is TRBJ2-5, with D maybe TRBD2 (5 bases). CDR1 and CDR2 (germline): SGHVS, FNYEAQ. V was clipped by 6 bases and J by 2 bases, with 19 bases between them. The CDR3 is made up of 16 amino acids.